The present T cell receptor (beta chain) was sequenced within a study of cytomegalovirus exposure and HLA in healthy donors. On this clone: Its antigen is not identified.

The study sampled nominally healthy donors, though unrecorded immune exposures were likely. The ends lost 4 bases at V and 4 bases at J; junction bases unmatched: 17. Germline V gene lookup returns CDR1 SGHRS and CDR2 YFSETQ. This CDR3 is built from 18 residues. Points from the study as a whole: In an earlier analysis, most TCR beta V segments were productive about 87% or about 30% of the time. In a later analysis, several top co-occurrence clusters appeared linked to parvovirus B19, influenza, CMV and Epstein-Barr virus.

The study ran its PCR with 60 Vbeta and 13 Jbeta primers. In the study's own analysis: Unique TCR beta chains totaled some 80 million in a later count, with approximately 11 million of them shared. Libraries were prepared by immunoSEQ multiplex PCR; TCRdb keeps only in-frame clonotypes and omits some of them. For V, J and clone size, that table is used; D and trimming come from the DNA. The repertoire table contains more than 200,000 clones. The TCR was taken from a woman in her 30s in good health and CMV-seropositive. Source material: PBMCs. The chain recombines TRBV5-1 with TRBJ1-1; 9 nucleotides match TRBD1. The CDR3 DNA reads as TGCGCCAGCAGCCTCGGGACAGGGCGAGCAGAAGTGCTCACTGAAGCTTTCTTT. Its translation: CASSLGTGRAEVLTEAFF.